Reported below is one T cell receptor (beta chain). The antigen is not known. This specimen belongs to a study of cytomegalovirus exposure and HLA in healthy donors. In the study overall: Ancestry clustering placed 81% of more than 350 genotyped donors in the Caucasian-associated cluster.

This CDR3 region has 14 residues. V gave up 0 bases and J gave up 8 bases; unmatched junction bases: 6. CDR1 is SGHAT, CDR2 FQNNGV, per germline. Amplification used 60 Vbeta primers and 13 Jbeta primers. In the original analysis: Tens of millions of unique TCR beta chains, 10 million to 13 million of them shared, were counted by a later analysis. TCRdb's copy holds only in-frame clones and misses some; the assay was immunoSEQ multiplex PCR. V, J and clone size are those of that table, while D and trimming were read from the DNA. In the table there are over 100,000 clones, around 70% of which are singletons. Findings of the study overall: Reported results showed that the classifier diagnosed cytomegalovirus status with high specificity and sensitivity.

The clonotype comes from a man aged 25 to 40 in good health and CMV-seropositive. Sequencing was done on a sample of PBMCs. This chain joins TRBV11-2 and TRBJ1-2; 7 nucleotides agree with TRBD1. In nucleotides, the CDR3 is TGTGCCAGCAGCTTAGATGTAGGGGGCCGGGGCTACACCTTC. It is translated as CASSLDVGGRGYTF.